What follows is one T cell receptor (beta chain) and its context. TCRdb's table, derived via immunoSEQ multiplex PCR, lists solely in-frame clones and lacks some. In the table there are 200,000 to 300,000 clones, 75% to 85% of which are singletons. This sample is drawn from a study of blood T cell repertoires in COVID-19. Looked up from germline, CDR1 is SNHLY and CDR2 is FYNNEI. V trimming: 2 bases; J trimming: 3 bases; junction bases outside the gene matches: 2. The CDR3 consists of 15 residues. The sample comprised peripheral blood. The J gene is TRBJ1-4, the V gene TRBV2; 8 bases agree with TRBD1. The source of this sequence is a human donor in a cohort sampled during active COVID-19. The CDR3 region is CASSEQGAANEKLFF. As DNA, the CDR3 is TGTGCCAGCAGTGAACAGGGGGCGGCTAATGAAAAACTGTTTTTT.